Each of the 32 T cell receptor beta chains below was sequenced from the same sample in a study of T cell changes during pregnancy in multiple sclerosis. Assay used: immunoSEQ multiplex PCR; TCRdb lists only in-frame clones, some missing. The top ten hold about 0.38% of the sample, which has 50,000 to 60,000 clones, around 85% seen once. The sequencing here drew on CD4+ T cells from peripheral blood mononuclear cells, taken in the third trimester of pregnancy. The receptors stem from a female donor with multiple sclerosis, enrolled in a pregnancy study.

The V and J genes are TRBV5-6 and TRBJ2-1, with TRBD1 matching 9 bases. J gave up 9 bases and V 5 bases, and 6 bases lay outside the gene matches. Per the germline V gene, CDR1 is SGHDT and CDR2 is YYEEEE. The CDR3 sequence is 13 residues long. The CDR3 sequence is CASRATGGSEQFF. CDR3 bases: TGTGCCAGCAGGGCTACAGGGGGCAGTGAGCAGTTCTTC.

The V gene is TRBV7-3, the J gene TRBJ1-2, with D hard to call. Germline V gives CDR1 SGHTA, CDR2 FQGTGA. Trimming took off 1 base at V and 2 bases at J, with 8 bases between the two ends. The CDR3 sequence is 14 residues long. Written as DNA, the CDR3 is TGTGCCAGCAGCTTAAATCCGGGAAACTATGGCTACACCTTC. Translation: CASSLNPGNYGYTF.

The genes are TRBV19 and TRBJ2-1; 12 bases align to TRBD2. Germline-derived CDR1 and CDR2 are LNHDA and SQIVND (reference sequence). This CDR3 is built from 15 residues. Trimming at V came to 4 bases and at J to 7 bases, leaving 5 bases not matched to a gene. The CDR3 sequence is CASSTSGGAGNEQFF. The CDR3 DNA follows: TGTGCCAGTAGTACTAGCGGGGGGGCCGGGAATGAGCAGTTCTTC.

A few counts support this clone. The chain combines TRBV6-5 with TRBJ1-2; D gene uncertain. CDR1 and CDR2 from the germline V gene are MNHEY and SVGAGI. The CDR3 spans 13 residues. V was clipped by 6 bases and J by 2 bases, with 10 bases between them. The CDR3 region has the DNA TGTGCCAGCAGGACTGCAGAGAACTATGGCTACACCTTC. Residues: CASRTAENYGYTF.

The V and J genes are TRBV21-1 and TRBJ2-2; the table calls TRBD2, which could not be checked here. TRBV21-1 is deemed a pseudogene. The CDR3 has 12 residues. The CDR3 region is CASSKGGKELFF. In DNA, the CDR3 is TGTGCCAGCAGCAAGGGGGGGAAGGAGCTGTTTTTT.

The chain has TRBV5-1 and TRBJ1-5; D remains ambiguous. The germline V gene encodes CDR1 SGHRS and CDR2 YFSETQ. The V end lost 0 bases, the J end lost 4 bases, and 5 bases lay between the germline ends. There are 13 residues in the CDR3. This chain's CDR3 is CASSLGQNQPQHF. The CDR3 DNA sequence: TGCGCCAGCAGCTTGGGTCAGAATCAGCCCCAGCATTTT. Based on the CDR3 plus reference TRBV5-1 and TRBJ1-5, the full variable domain is KAGVTQTPRYLIKTRGQQVTLSCSPISGHRSVSWYQQTPGQGLQFLFEYFSETQRNKGNFPGRFSGRQFSNSRSEMNVSTLELGDSALYLCASSLGQNQPQHFGDGTRLSIL.

V gene TRBV5-5 combines with J gene TRBJ2-7; TRBD1 matches at 9 bases. Germline CDR1 reads SGHKS; CDR2 reads YYEKEE (reference sequence). Trimming took 2 bases from V and 6 from J; bases not matched to a gene: 9. This CDR3 comprises 15 residues. CDR3 protein: CASSFSGTGNGEQYF. The DNA for the CDR3 is TGTGCCAGCAGCTTTTCCGGGACAGGGAACGGCGAGCAGTACTTC. The whole variable domain, filled in from reference TRBV5-5 and TRBJ2-7, reads DAGVTQSPTHLIKTRGQQVTLRCSPISGHKSVSWYQQVLGQGPQFIFQYYEKEERGRGNFPDRFSARQFPNYSSELNVNALLLGDSALYLCASSFSGTGNGEQYFGPGTRLTVT.

The chain recombines TRBV2 with TRBJ2-5, with TRBD2 matching 12 bases. Trimming removed 5 bases from V and 5 bases from J; junction bases left unmatched: 6. Germline CDR1 reads SNHLY; CDR2 reads FYNNEI. The CDR3 is 15 residues long. Here the CDR3 reads CASSLGLAGRETQYF. The CDR3 DNA reads as TGTGCCAGCAGTCTAGGACTAGCGGGACGGGAGACCCAGTACTTC.

The sample holds one count of this clone. The chain employs TRBV7-3 and TRBJ1-1, with 7 bases lining up with TRBD1. This CDR3 spans 16 amino acids. V shed 2 bases and J 5 bases; nucleotides not matched to a gene: 11. The germline CDR1 and CDR2 sequences are SGHTA and FQGTGA. The DNA for the CDR3 is TGTGCCAGCAGCTTACGCATAAAAGGGGGCGAGACTGAAGCTTTCTTT. Translated: CASSLRIKGGETEAFF.

The chain carries TRBV11-2 and TRBJ1-1, with 11 positions matching TRBD1. The V gene end was trimmed by 5 bases and the J gene end by 8 bases; junction bases not matched to a gene: 13. The CDR3 runs to 16 residues. Germline CDR1 reads SGHAT; CDR2 reads FQNNGV. The CDR3 is CASSLRPRTGGSEAFF. The CDR3 DNA reads as TGTGCCAGCAGCCTCAGACCTAGGACAGGGGGCTCAGAAGCTTTCTTT.

The chain is built from TRBV5-1 and TRBJ2-7; 11 positions match TRBD2. The V and J ends lost 2 bases and 4 bases, in that order; junction bases with no gene match: 5. Germline-derived CDR1 and CDR2 are SGHRS and YFSETQ. The CDR3 totals 15 residues. CDR3 sequence (DNA): TGCGCCAGCAGCTTAGGTAGCGGGAGGGTGTACGAGCAGTACTTC. It is translated as CASSLGSGRVYEQYF.

The chain combines TRBV7-2 with TRBJ1-2, with 7 bases that match TRBD1. This CDR3 region has 14 residues. Germline values: CDR1 SGHTA, CDR2 FQGNSA. With V trimmed by 1 base and J by 6 bases, 5 bases remained unmatched. CDR3 DNA sequence: TGTGCCAGCAGCTTAGACAGGGGATTAGATGGCTACACCTTC. Residues: CASSLDRGLDGYTF.

The chain links TRBV5-1 to TRBJ1-2, with D tentatively TRBD1 (6 bases). Germline CDR1 SGHRS, CDR2 YFSETQ. With 0 bases removed from V and 2 bases from J, the gap between germline ends came to 11 bases. This CDR3 spans 15 amino acids. CDR3 region: CASSLVAGENYGYTF. The CDR3 nucleotides read TGCGCCAGCAGCTTGGTAGCAGGGGAAAACTATGGCTACACCTTC.

The chain joins TRBV7-2 to TRBJ1-1; tentatively, D is TRBD1 (5 bases). The CDR3 has 13 residues. Per the germline V gene, CDR1 is SGHTA and CDR2 is FQGNSA. Trimming shortened V by 7 bases and J by 5 bases, and 14 bases separated the two germline ends. The CDR3 DNA follows: TGTGCCAGCACCGAATCGGGGGATACTGAAGCTTTCTTT. Amino acid sequence: CASTESGDTEAFF.

The gene calls are TRBV6-1 and TRBJ1-5; the D is unclear. From germline, CDR1 is MNHNS and CDR2 SASEGT. This CDR3 spans 14 amino acids. V lost 7 bases, J lost 1 base, and 11 bases lay in between. The DNA of the CDR3 is TGTGCCAGCACTTCTACGGGAAGCAATCAGCCCCAGCATTTT. Its protein is CASTSTGSNQPQHF.

The gene calls are TRBV6-6 and TRBJ2-1, with 14 bases identical to TRBD2. The CDR3 runs to 14 residues. Germline CDR1 MNHNY, CDR2 SVGAGI (reference sequence). Trimming cost V 5 bases and J 9 bases; bases outside gene matches: 3. CDR3 region: CASSGTSGRGEQFF. CDR3 DNA: TGTGCCAGCAGTGGGACTAGCGGGAGAGGTGAGCAGTTCTTC.

This rearrangement joins TRBV5-1 to TRBJ2-1, with no clear D. CDR3 length: 15 residues. Germline V lookup: CDR1 SGHRS, CDR2 YFSETQ. The V end lost 1 base, the J end lost 0 bases, and 8 bases lay between the germline ends. CDR3 DNA sequence: TGCGCCAGCAGCTTGACGGCTAGCTCCTACAATGAGCAGTTCTTC. This encodes CASSLTASSYNEQFF.

This clone was observed a single time. The chain carries TRBV30 and TRBJ2-1, with D perhaps matching TRBD2 (6 bases). CDR1 is GTSNPN and CDR2 is SVGIG in the germline V gene (reference sequence). Trimming cost V 0 bases and J 7 bases, with 19 bases left between them. The CDR3 has 16 amino acids. The CDR3 is CAWSVSLSRLGNEQFF. The CDR3 nucleotides are TGTGCCTGGAGTGTAAGTTTGTCGAGACTAGGGAATGAGCAGTTCTTC.

This sequence joins TRBV6-6 and TRBJ1-1; TRBD1 aligns across 8 bases. V shed 3 bases and J 9 bases; nucleotides not matched to a gene: 6. Germline values: CDR1 MNHNY, CDR2 SVGAGI (reference sequence). This CDR3 region has 13 residues. CDR3 loop: CASSYGTGLKAFF. CDR3 nucleotide sequence: TGTGCCAGCAGTTATGGGACAGGTCTTAAAGCTTTCTTT.

The chain combines TRBV5-4 with TRBJ2-4; 11 nucleotides align to TRBD1. This CDR3 spans 14 amino acids. J gave up 5 bases and V 4 bases, and 2 bases lay outside the gene matches. Germline-derived CDR1 and CDR2 are SGHNT and YYREEE (reference sequence). The CDR3 sequence: CASSTGQGENIQYF. In nucleotides, the CDR3 is TGTGCCAGCAGCACGGGACAGGGGGAAAACATTCAGTACTTC.

This clone was recorded once. The chain has TRBV6-5 and TRBJ1-1; D remains unclear. The CDR3 covers 13 residues. From germline, CDR1 is MNHEY and CDR2 SVGAGI. V was trimmed by 8 bases and J by 3 bases, leaving 13 bases between them. CDR3 protein: CASEQALHTEAFF. CDR3 nucleotide sequence: TGTGCCAGCGAGCAGGCGTTGCACACTGAAGCTTTCTTT.

V is TRBV4-2 and J is TRBJ2-3, with a tentative D call TRBD2 (7 bases). The germline CDR1 and CDR2 sequences are LGHNA and YNFKEQ. Deletions cut 0 bases from V and 3 bases from J, with 13 bases between. The CDR3 covers 16 residues. CDR3 in DNA: TGTGCCAGCAGCCAAGAGGGGAGGGGGAAGACAGATACGCAGTATTTT. This gives the protein CASSQEGRGKTDTQYF.

The CDR3 nucleotides read TGTGCCAGCAGGCGGACTGACACTGAAGCTTTCTTT. It is translated as CASRRTDTEAFF. The chain uses TRBV6-5 and TRBJ1-1; no reliable D call. CDR3 length: 12 amino acids. Germline CDR1 MNHEY, CDR2 SVGAGI. The ends were cut back, 6 bases at V and 3 bases at J, with 8 bases in the middle.

The gene calls are TRBV6-1 and TRBJ1-4; 7 bases map to TRBD1. J lost 5 bases, V lost 1 base, and 7 bases had no gene match. The germline CDR1 and CDR2 sequences are MNHNS and SASEGT. The CDR3 contains 16 residues. In nucleotides, the CDR3 is TGTGCCAGCAGTGAAGTGGGGACAGTAGGAAATGAAAAACTGTTTTTT. The encoded protein is CASSEVGTVGNEKLFF.

The chain couples TRBV5-6 to TRBJ2-3, with no clear D. The CDR3 covers 15 residues. The germline gives CDR1 SGHDT, CDR2 YYEEEE. V was cut by 2 bases and J by 11 bases, with 21 bases left in between. The CDR3 is CASSFYVYQVFGQYF. The CDR3 nucleotides are TGTGCCAGCAGCTTTTACGTTTACCAGGTTTTTGGGCAGTATTTT.

The genes are TRBV10-3 and TRBJ1-1; D not certain. The V end was cut by 6 bases, the J end by 3 bases, with 17 bases between. Germline CDR1 is ENHRY and CDR2 is SYGVKD. This CDR3 comprises 15 residues. CDR3 DNA sequence: TGTGCCATCAGCTCCCACAGCCGAGATGACACTGAAGCTTTCTTT. Translation: CAISSHSRDDTEAFF.

CDR3 amino acids: CASSSTYTEAVNTEAFF. DNA of the CDR3: TGTGCCAGCAGCTCCACATATACCGAGGCGGTGAACACTGAAGCTTTCTTT. V gene TRBV7-9 combines with J gene TRBJ1-1, with no clear D. CDR1 is SEHNR and CDR2 is FQNEAQ in the germline V gene (reference sequence). V shed 4 bases and J shed 0 bases, with 18 bases lying between them. The CDR3 consists of 17 residues.

The chain carries TRBV11-3 and TRBJ2-2, with 9 bases lining up with TRBD1. The CDR3 covers 15 residues. CDR1 SGHNT and CDR2 YENEEA come from the germline V gene. V lost 5 bases to trimming and J lost 6 bases; unmatched junction nucleotides: 7. CDR3 protein: CASSHLGTGPGELFF. In DNA, the CDR3 is TGTGCCAGCAGCCACCTCGGGACAGGGCCCGGGGAGCTGTTTTTT.

Remarks on this clone: The germline gene is not matched at one end of the junction; a read error may be the cause. Other DNA sequences from this sample encode an identical CDR3 as well. The V gene is TRBV19, the J gene TRBJ2-5, with 7 bases identical to TRBD2. Germline loops: CDR1 LNHDA, CDR2 SQIVND (reference sequence). This CDR3 has 15 residues. The CDR3 nucleotides read TGTGCTAGTAGTATAAGAGCGGGAAGCCAAGAGACCCAGTACTTC. The encoded protein is CASSIRAGSQETQYF.

This clone occurred once. The chain combines TRBV30 with TRBJ1-6, with 7 bases aligning to TRBD1. Germline V gene data show CDR1 as GTSNPN and CDR2 as SVGIG (reference sequence). V shed 3 bases and J 7 bases; nucleotides not matched to a gene: 9. The CDR3 has 15 amino acids. CDR3 coding DNA: TGTGCCTGGAGGACAGGGCAGATGAGAAATTCACCCCTCCACTTT. Translated, it gives CAWRTGQMRNSPLHF.

V usage is TRBV5-1 and J usage is TRBJ1-6, with 9 bases lining up with TRBD1. The junction had 3 bases not matched to a gene; V was cut back by 4 bases and J by 7 bases. Germline-derived CDR1 and CDR2 are SGHRS and YFSETQ. The CDR3 loop spans 14 amino acids. CDR3 bases: TGCGCCAGCAGCCGGACAGGGGAGAATTCACCCCTCCACTTT. Translation: CASSRTGENSPLHF.

This chain uses TRBV9 with TRBJ2-2; TRBD2 is a possible D gene (6 bases). The CDR3 spans 18 residues. CDR1 is SGDLS, CDR2 YYNGEE, per germline. V lost 0 bases, J lost 5 bases, and 20 bases lay in between. Here the CDR3 reads CASSVDLPGTHGTGELFF. CDR3 nucleotide sequence: TGTGCCAGCAGCGTAGACTTACCCGGGACTCACGGGACCGGGGAGCTGTTTTTT.